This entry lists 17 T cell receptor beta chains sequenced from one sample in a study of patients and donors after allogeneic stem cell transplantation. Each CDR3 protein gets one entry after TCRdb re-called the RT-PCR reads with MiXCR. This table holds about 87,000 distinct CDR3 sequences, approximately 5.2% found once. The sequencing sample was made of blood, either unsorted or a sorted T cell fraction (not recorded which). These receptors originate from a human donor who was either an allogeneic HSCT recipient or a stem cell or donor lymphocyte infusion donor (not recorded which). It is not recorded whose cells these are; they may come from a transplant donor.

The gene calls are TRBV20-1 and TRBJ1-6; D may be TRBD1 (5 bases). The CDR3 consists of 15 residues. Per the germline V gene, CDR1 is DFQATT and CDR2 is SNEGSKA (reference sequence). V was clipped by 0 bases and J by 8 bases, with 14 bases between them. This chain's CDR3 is CSAREAGLGDSPLHF. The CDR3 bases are TGCAGTGCTAGAGAGGCAGGACTGGGGGATTCACCCCTCCACTTT.

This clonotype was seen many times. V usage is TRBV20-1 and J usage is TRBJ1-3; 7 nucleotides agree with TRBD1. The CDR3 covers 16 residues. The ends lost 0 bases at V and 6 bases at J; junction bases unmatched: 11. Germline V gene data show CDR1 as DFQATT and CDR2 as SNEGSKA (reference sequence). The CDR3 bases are TGCAGTGCTAGAGATATGCAGGGGGTGAAGGAAAACACCATATATTTT. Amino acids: CSARDMQGVKENTIYF.

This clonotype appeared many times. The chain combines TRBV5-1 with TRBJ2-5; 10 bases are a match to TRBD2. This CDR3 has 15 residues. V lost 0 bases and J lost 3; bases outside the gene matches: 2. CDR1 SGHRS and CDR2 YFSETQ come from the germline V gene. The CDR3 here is CASSLAGTSEETQYF. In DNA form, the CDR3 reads TGCGCCAGCAGCTTGGCCGGGACTAGCGAAGAGACCCAGTACTTC.

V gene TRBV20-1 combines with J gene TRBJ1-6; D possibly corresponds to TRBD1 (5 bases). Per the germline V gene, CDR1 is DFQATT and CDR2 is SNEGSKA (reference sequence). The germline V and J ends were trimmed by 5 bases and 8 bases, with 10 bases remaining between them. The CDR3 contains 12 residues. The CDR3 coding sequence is TGCAGTGCTGTGGGGGAGTATTCACCCCTCCACTTT. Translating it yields CSAVGEYSPLHF.

The CDR3 region is CASSLGFEGYTF. The CDR3 DNA is TGCGCCAGCAGCTTAGGATTTGAGGGCTACACCTTC. The gene calls are TRBV5-1 and TRBJ1-2; D remains ambiguous. Trimming stripped 2 bases from V and 8 bases from J, with 10 bases between. Germline V gene data show CDR1 as SGHRS and CDR2 as YFSETQ. The CDR3 sequence is 12 residues long.

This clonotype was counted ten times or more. The CDR3, as DNA: TGTGCCAGCGGCCAGCCAGCATTCGGACTAGCGGTTTACGAGCAGTACTTC. This sequence encodes CASGQPAFGLAVYEQYF. This chain uses TRBV9 with TRBJ2-7; 10 bases are shared with TRBD2. CDR3 length equals 17 residues. From germline, CDR1 is SGDLS and CDR2 YYNGEE. V lost 7 bases, J lost 4 bases, and 17 bases stayed unmatched.

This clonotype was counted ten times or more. CDR3 loop: CASSLGGGTYNEQFF. DNA for the CDR3: TGTGCCAGCAGCTTAGGGGGAGGCACCTACAATGAGCAGTTCTTC. This chain links TRBV7-2 with TRBJ2-1, with D tentatively TRBD2 (6 bases). This CDR3 is built from 15 residues. The germline V gene encodes CDR1 SGHTA and CDR2 FQGNSA. Trimming cost V 1 base and J 2 bases, with 9 bases left between them.

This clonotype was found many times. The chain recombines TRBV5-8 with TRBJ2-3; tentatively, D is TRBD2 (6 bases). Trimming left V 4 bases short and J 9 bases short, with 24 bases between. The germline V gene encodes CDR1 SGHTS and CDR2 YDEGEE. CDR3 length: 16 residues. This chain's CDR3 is CASSRGVAATFGTQYF. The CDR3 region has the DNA TGTGCCAGCAGCCGCGGCGTAGCGGCAACTTTTGGCACGCAGTATTTT.

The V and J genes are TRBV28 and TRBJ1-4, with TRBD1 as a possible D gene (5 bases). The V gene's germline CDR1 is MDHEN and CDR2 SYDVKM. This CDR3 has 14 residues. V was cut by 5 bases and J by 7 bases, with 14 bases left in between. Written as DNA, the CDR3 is TGTGCCAGCAGTATACCCGGGACTGTTGAAAAACTGTTTTTT. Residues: CASSIPGTVEKLFF.

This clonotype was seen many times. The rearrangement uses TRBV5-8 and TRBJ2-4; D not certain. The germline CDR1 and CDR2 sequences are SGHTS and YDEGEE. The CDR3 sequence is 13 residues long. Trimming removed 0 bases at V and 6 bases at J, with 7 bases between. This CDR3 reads CASSLGGRNIQYF. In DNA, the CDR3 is TGTGCCAGCAGCTTGGGTGGCAGAAACATTCAGTACTTC.

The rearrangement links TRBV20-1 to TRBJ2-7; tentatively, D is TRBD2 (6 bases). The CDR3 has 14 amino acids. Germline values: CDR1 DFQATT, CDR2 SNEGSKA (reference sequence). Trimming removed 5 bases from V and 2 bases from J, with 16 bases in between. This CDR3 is CSAAGNTITYEQYF. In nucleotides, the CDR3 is TGCAGTGCTGCGGGGAATACCATAACCTACGAGCAGTACTTC.

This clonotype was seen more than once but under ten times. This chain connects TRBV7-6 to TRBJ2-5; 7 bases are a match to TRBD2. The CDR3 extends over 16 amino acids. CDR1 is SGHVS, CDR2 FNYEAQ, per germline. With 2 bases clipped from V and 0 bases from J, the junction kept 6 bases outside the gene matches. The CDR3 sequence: CASSLLSGGYQETQYF. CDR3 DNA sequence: TGTGCCAGCAGCTTATTGTCGGGGGGATACCAAGAGACCCAGTACTTC.

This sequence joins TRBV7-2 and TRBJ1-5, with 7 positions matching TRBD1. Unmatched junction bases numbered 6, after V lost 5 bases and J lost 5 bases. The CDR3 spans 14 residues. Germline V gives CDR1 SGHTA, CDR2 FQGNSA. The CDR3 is CASSIGQVYQPQHF. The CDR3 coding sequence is TGTGCCAGCAGCATTGGACAGGTCTATCAGCCCCAGCATTTT.

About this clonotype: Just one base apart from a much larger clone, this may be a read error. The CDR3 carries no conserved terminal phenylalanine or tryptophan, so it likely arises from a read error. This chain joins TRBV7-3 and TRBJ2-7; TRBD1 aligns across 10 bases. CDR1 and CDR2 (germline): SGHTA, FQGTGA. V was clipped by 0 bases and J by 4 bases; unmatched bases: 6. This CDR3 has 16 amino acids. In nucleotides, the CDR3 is TGTGCCAGCAGCTTAACGGGCGGGACAGGGGAATACGAGCAGTACTCC. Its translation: CASSLTGGTGEYEQYS.

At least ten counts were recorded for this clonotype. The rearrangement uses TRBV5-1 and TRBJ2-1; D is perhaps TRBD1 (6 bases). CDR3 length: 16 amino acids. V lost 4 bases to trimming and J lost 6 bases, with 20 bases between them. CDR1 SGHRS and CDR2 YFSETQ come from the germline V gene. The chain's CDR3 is CASSPQTGQMSNEQFF. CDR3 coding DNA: TGCGCCAGCAGCCCCCAGACCGGACAGATGTCCAATGAGCAGTTCTTC. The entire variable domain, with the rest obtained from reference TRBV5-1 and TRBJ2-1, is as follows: KAGVTQTPRYLIKTRGQQVTLSCSPISGHRSVSWYQQTPGQGLQFLFEYFSETQRNKGNFPGRFSGRQFSNSRSEMNVSTLELGDSALYLCASSPQTGQMSNEQFFGPGTRLTVL.

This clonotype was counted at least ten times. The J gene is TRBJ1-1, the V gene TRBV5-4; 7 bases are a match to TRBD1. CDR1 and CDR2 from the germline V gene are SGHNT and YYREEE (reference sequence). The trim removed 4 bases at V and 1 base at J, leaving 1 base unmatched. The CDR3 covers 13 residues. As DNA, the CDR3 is TGTGCCAGCAGCAGGACAGGGAACACTGAAGCTTTCTTT. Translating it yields CASSRTGNTEAFF.

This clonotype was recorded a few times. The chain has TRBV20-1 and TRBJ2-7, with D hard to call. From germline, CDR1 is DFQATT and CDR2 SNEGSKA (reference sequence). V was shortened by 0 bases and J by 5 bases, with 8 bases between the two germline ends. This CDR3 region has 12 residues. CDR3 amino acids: CSARDLGNEQYF. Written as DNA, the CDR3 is TGCAGTGCTAGAGATTTGGGTAACGAGCAGTACTTC.